This T cell receptor beta chain appears in the sequencing data of a study of HIV-infected patients and healthy controls. Broader study findings: HIV-infected patients and controls differed significantly in mean usage of eight alpha and eight beta V genes. Unequal distinct sequence numbers between patients and controls complicated comparisons.

Many counts were recorded for this clonotype. Its antigen is unidentified. Germline CDR1 and CDR2: GTSNPN and SVGIG (reference sequence). V lost 2 bases and J lost 3; bases outside the gene matches: 7. The CDR3 has 15 residues. No cell fractionation was done, so the repertoire covers all unsorted peripheral blood T cells. Around 0.5 ug RNA was reverse transcribed with alpha and beta constant-region primers. Using multiplexing indices, alpha and beta chain libraries were generated apart by chain-specific third strand synthesis. Each molecule carried a 12-nucleotide identifier made of two joined random hexamers added before amplification. MiXCR was run by TCRdb on the 5' RACE reads, yielding one entry per CDR3 protein. The sample shows 8,000 to 13,000 distinct CDR3 sequences, 7.5% to 9% of them seen only once.

The rearrangement joins TRBV30 to TRBJ2-3; 8 bases line up with TRBD2. This clonotype was sampled from an adult in good health. The sample taken for sequencing was blood. The CDR3 coding sequence is TGTGCCTGGAGTCCCGGACTAGCCGAAACAGATACGCAGTATTTT. The encoded protein is CAWSPGLAETDTQYF. Full variable domain (rest looked up from reference TRBV30 and TRBJ2-3): SQTIHQWPATLVQPVGSPLSLECTVEGTSNPNLYWYRQAAGRGLQLLFYSVGIGQISSEVPQNLSASRPQDRQFILSSKKLLLSDSGFYLCAWSPGLAETDTQYFGPGTRLTVL.